These T cell receptor beta chains were read from a single sample in a study of T cells in Graves' hyperthyroidism and ophthalmopathy. TCRdb called the multiplex PCR reads again in MiXCR, with one record for every CDR3 protein. The data hold approximately 250,000 distinct CDR3 sequences, with around 26% observed a single time. What was sequenced was blood. The receptors were sampled from a woman aged 40 to 50 with Graves' ophthalmopathy. The CDR3 runs from the conserved cysteine through the conserved F or W. Fields, in order: CDR3 length, D gene, V gene, clone size, J gene, CDR3 DNA, CDR3 protein. The D gene is left open where the match is weak. Clone size appears in some rows only: once, few, many, or a class for an expanded clone.

length: 14; D: TRBD1; V: TRBV19; size: many; J: TRBJ1-5; DNA: TGTGCCAGTCTCAGACAGGGCAGTAATCAGCCCCAGCATTTT; CDR3: CASLRQGSNQPQHF
length: 15; D: .; V: TRBV24-1; size: many; J: TRBJ2-5; DNA: TGTGCCACCAGTGATTGGGGACGGGACCAAGAGACCCAGTACTTC; CDR3: CATSDWGRDQETQYF
length: 15; D: TRBD1; V: TRBV11-2; size: .; J: TRBJ2-5; DNA: TGTGCCAGCAGCTTAGACAGGGGGTATTTTGGGACCCAGTACTTC; CDR3: CASSLDRGYFGTQYF
length: 18; D: TRBD2; V: TRBV13; size: .; J: TRBJ2-1; DNA: TGTGCCAGCAGCTCCCCAATGTATTCGGGGACTAGTATATATGAGCAGTTCTTC; CDR3: CASSSPMYSGTSIYEQFF
length: 13; D: TRBD1; V: TRBV28; size: .; J: TRBJ1-1; DNA: TGTGCCAGCAGTTTAACAGGGGATGCTGAAGCTTTCTTT; CDR3: CASSLTGDAEAFF
length: 14; D: .; V: TRBV28; size: .; J: TRBJ2-7; DNA: TGTGCCAGCAGTTCGAAGGGTGGCTCCTACGAGCAGTGCTTC; CDR3: CASSSKGGSYEQCF
length: 17; D: TRBD1; V: TRBV28; size: .; J: TRBJ2-7; DNA: TGTGCCAGCAGTTCCGGGACAGGGGACTCCACTTCCTACGAGCAGTACTTC; CDR3: CASSSGTGDSTSYEQYF
length: 16; D: TRBD1; V: TRBV12-3/TRBV12-4; size: .; J: TRBJ2-5; DNA: TGTGCCAGCAGTCCACAGGGACAGGGGGGGCTAGAGAGCCAGTACTTC; CDR3: CASSPQGQGGLESQYF
length: 13; D: .; V: TRBV2; size: .; J: TRBJ1-2; DNA: TGTGCCAGCACCGCGGGGGAGGCCTATGGCTACACCTTC; CDR3: CASTAGEAYGYTF
length: 14; D: .; V: TRBV7-9; size: many; J: TRBJ1-1; DNA: TGTGCCAGCAGCCCGCAGGGCGTTGGCACTGAAGCTTTCTTT; CDR3: CASSPQGVGTEAFF
length: 14; D: TRBD1; V: TRBV27; size: many; J: TRBJ1-2; DNA: TGTGCCAGCAGCCACGGACAGGGCAACTATGGCTACACCTTC; CDR3: CASSHGQGNYGYTF
length: 17; D: .; V: TRBV15; size: many; J: TRBJ2-3; DNA: TGTGCCACCAGCAGAGATCGTCTAGGGATGGCCACAGATACGCAGTATTTT; CDR3: CATSRDRLGMATDTQYF
length: 17; D: .; V: TRBV5-5; size: many; J: TRBJ1-6; DNA: TGTGCCAGCAGCTTGGGTTTCCGGCCAGGGGTGGATTCACCCCTCCACTTT; CDR3: CASSLGFRPGVDSPLHF
length: 14; D: TRBD2; V: TRBV20-1; size: many; J: TRBJ2-5; DNA: TGCAGTGCCATACACGGACTAGCTGGGGAGACCCAGTACTTC; CDR3: CSAIHGLAGETQYF
length: 15; D: TRBD1; V: TRBV6-5; size: many; J: TRBJ2-7; DNA: TGTGCCAGCAGTCCAAGAGACAGGGTTAACTACGAGCAGTACTTC; CDR3: CASSPRDRVNYEQYF
length: 16; D: TRBD2; V: TRBV12-3/TRBV12-4; size: many; J: TRBJ2-7; DNA: TGTGCCAGCAGTTTTAAACTAGCGAGTATCCTCTACGAGCAGTACTTC; CDR3: CASSFKLASILYEQYF
length: 15; D: .; V: TRBV28; size: many; J: TRBJ1-5; DNA: TGTGCCAGCACCCCTTGGGAGGGGAGAGGACAGCCCCAGCATTTT; CDR3: CASTPWEGRGQPQHF
length: 16; D: .; V: TRBV4-1; size: .; J: TRBJ1-5; DNA: TGCGCCAGCAGCCAAGCCCCGGGACGCGACAATCAGCCCCAGCATTTT; CDR3: CASSQAPGRDNQPQHF
length: 15; D: TRBD2; V: TRBV20-1; size: many; J: TRBJ2-7; DNA: TGCAGTGCTGAGGACGTAGGTCGGGAGGGCTACGAGCAGTACTTC; CDR3: CSAEDVGREGYEQYF
length: 15; D: TRBD1; V: TRBV3-1; size: many; J: TRBJ2-7; DNA: TGTGCCAGCAGCCAAGACGGACAGGGAACCTACGAGCAGTACTTC; CDR3: CASSQDGQGTYEQYF
length: 14; D: TRBD2; V: TRBV5-1; size: few; J: TRBJ2-7; DNA: TGCGCCAGCAGACCGGGACTAGCGGACTACGAGCAGTACTTC; CDR3: CASRPGLADYEQYF
length: 15; D: TRBD1; V: TRBV11-2; size: .; J: TRBJ1-5; DNA: TGTGCCAGCAGCTCCCTCCAGGGGGCTGGTCAGCCCCAGCATTTT; CDR3: CASSSLQGAGQPQHF
length: 15; D: .; V: TRBV6-5; size: many; J: TRBJ2-7; DNA: TGTGCCAGCATTACACTCCGGGACGGTGCCTACGAGCAGTACTTC; CDR3: CASITLRDGAYEQYF
length: 13; D: .; V: TRBV30; size: many; J: TRBJ1-3; DNA: TGTGCCTTCGCGGTCCACTCTGGAAACACCATATATTTT; CDR3: CAFAVHSGNTIYF
length: 13; D: .; V: TRBV20-1; size: many; J: TRBJ2-7; DNA: TGCAGTGCTAGAAACAGGGCAGTCAACGAGCAGTACTTC; CDR3: CSARNRAVNEQYF
length: 15; D: TRBD1; V: TRBV9; size: many; J: TRBJ1-1; DNA: TGTGCCAGCAGCGTCGGACAGGGGGCAATTACTGAAGCTTTCTTT; CDR3: CASSVGQGAITEAFF
length: 17; D: TRBD2; V: TRBV6-5; size: many; J: TRBJ2-5; DNA: TGTGCCAGCAGTTACAGACTAGCGGGCAGTAGTGTGGAGACCCAGTACTTC; CDR3: CASSYRLAGSSVETQYF
length: 12; D: .; V: TRBV20-1; size: few; J: TRBJ2-2; DNA: TGCAGTGCACAGGGGAACACCGGGGAGCTGTTTTTT; CDR3: CSAQGNTGELFF
length: 14; D: .; V: TRBV14; size: many; J: TRBJ2-7; DNA: TGTGCCAGCAGCCAGCCTCCCCACTCCTACGAGCAGTACTTC; CDR3: CASSQPPHSYEQYF
length: 15; D: .; V: TRBV7-8; size: many; J: TRBJ2-7; DNA: TGTGCCAGCAGCGAGGGCGGCGCAAACTCCTACGAGCAGTACTTC; CDR3: CASSEGGANSYEQYF
length: 15; D: .; V: TRBV7-8; size: many; J: TRBJ2-7; DNA: TGTGCCAGCAGCTTAGGACAAGGCCCTCCGGGGGAGCAGTACTTC; CDR3: CASSLGQGPPGEQYF
length: 17; D: TRBD1; V: TRBV10-3; size: many; J: TRBJ2-7; DNA: TGTGCCATCAGAGGGGACAGGGCGATAGCGGATACCTACGAGCAGTACTTC; CDR3: CAIRGDRAIADTYEQYF
length: 15; D: .; V: TRBV5-1; size: many; J: TRBJ2-7; DNA: TGCGCCAGCAGCTTGCAGAGGGACATCTCTTACGAGCAGTACTTC; CDR3: CASSLQRDISYEQYF
length: 14; D: .; V: TRBV25-1; size: many; J: TRBJ1-2; DNA: TGTGCCAGCAGTAGGAGGGTCGGACACTATGGCTACACCTTC; CDR3: CASSRRVGHYGYTF
length: 17; D: .; V: TRBV6-2/TRBV6-3; size: many; J: TRBJ2-7; DNA: TGTGCCAGCAGTTACCCTCCGGGAAGGGGATGGGACTACGAGCAGTACTTC; CDR3: CASSYPPGRGWDYEQYF
length: 13; D: .; V: TRBV15; size: many; J: TRBJ2-2; DNA: TGTGCCACCAGCAGTGGGAGGACCGGGGAGCTGTTTTTT; CDR3: CATSSGRTGELFF
length: 14; D: .; V: TRBV13; size: .; J: TRBJ2-7; DNA: TGTGCCAGCAGCTACCGGGACGGGCCCTACGAGCAGTACTTC; CDR3: CASSYRDGPYEQYF
length: 16; D: .; V: TRBV4-1; size: .; J: TRBJ1-3; DNA: TGCGCCAGCAGCCAAGACCGCAGGGGAACTGGAAACACCATATATTTT; CDR3: CASSQDRRGTGNTIYF
length: 16; D: TRBD2; V: TRBV9; size: .; J: TRBJ2-2; DNA: TGTGCCAGCAGCGCACTAGCGGGAGGTCTTAACGGGGAGCTGTTTTTT; CDR3: CASSALAGGLNGELFF
length: 13; D: .; V: TRBV19; size: .; J: TRBJ1-1; DNA: TGTGCCAGTCGCGAAATGGGGTATACTGAAGCTTTCTTT; CDR3: CASREMGYTEAFF
length: 14; D: TRBD1; V: TRBV7-9; size: .; J: TRBJ1-1; DNA: TGTGCCAGCAGGCCCCGACAGGGGTTCACTGAAGCTTTCTTT; CDR3: CASRPRQGFTEAFF
length: 16; D: .; V: TRBV6-1; size: few; J: TRBJ2-7; DNA: TGTGCCAGCAGTGTCCTGCCGCTAGACCTCAGGTCCGAGCAGTACTTC; CDR3: CASSVLPLDLRSEQYF
length: 17; D: TRBD1; V: TRBV6-1; size: many; J: TRBJ1-5; DNA: TGTGCCAGCAGTGAAGCGCTGTCCGGGACAGGGGTCCAGCCCCAGCATTTT; CDR3: CASSEALSGTGVQPQHF
length: 11; D: .; V: TRBV18; size: many; J: TRBJ2-7; DNA: TGTGCCAGCTCACGGGGGCGTGAGCAGTACTTC; CDR3: CASSRGREQYF
length: 18; D: .; V: TRBV18; size: few; J: TRBJ1-6; DNA: TGTGCCAGCTCACCAACTGACGCGGGGGGGACTATTGGTTCACCCCTCCACTTT; CDR3: CASSPTDAGGTIGSPLHF
length: 13; D: .; V: TRBV15; size: .; J: TRBJ1-1; DNA: TGTGCCACCAGCAGAGATATCGGTTTTGAAGCTTTCTTT; CDR3: CATSRDIGFEAFF
length: 17; D: .; V: TRBV19; size: many; J: TRBJ1-5; DNA: TGTGCCAGTAGAGATCCGGGAGGCATTGATAGCAATCAGCCCCAGCATTTT; CDR3: CASRDPGGIDSNQPQHF
length: 15; D: .; V: TRBV6-1; size: many; J: TRBJ2-7; DNA: TGTGCCAGCAGTGAAGGGGATGGAGGGCCCTACGAGCAGTACTTC; CDR3: CASSEGDGGPYEQYF
length: 15; D: TRBD1; V: TRBV6-1; size: .; J: TRBJ1-1; DNA: TGTGCCAGCAATCCGGGACAGGCGAGCGGCACTGAAGCTTTCTTT; CDR3: CASNPGQASGTEAFF
length: 17; D: .; V: TRBV4-1; size: .; J: TRBJ1-5; DNA: TGCGCCAGCAGCCAAGAAAGGCAGGCTGGAATGACCCAGCCCCAGCATTTT; CDR3: CASSQERQAGMTQPQHF
length: 14; D: .; V: TRBV30; size: few; J: TRBJ2-2; DNA: TGTGCCTGGAGATTAGGGGTCGACACCGGGGAGCTGTTTTTT; CDR3: CAWRLGVDTGELFF
length: 15; D: .; V: TRBV12-3/TRBV12-4; size: .; J: TRBJ2-1; DNA: TGTGCCAGCAGCCACCCGATTGGGAGAATCTACGAGCAGTTCTTC; CDR3: CASSHPIGRIYEQFF
length: 14; D: .; V: TRBV28; size: few; J: TRBJ2-5; DNA: TGTGCCATTTCCGGGACTCATGCCCAAGAGACCCAGTACTTC; CDR3: CAISGTHAQETQYF
length: 18; D: TRBD2; V: TRBV18; size: many; J: TRBJ2-2; DNA: TGTGCCAGCTCCCGGTGGAGTACTAGCGGATCGAACACCGGGGAGCTGTTTTTT; CDR3: CASSRWSTSGSNTGELFF
length: 13; D: .; V: TRBV19; size: .; J: TRBJ1-1; DNA: TGTGCCAGTAGCCGAACTGGTACGACTGAAGCTTTCTTT; CDR3: CASSRTGTTEAFF
length: 15; D: .; V: TRBV4-1; size: many; J: TRBJ1-5; DNA: TGCGCCAGCAGCCAAGTAAGTCATAGCAATCAGCCCCAGCATTTT; CDR3: CASSQVSHSNQPQHF
length: 17; D: .; V: TRBV27; size: many; J: TRBJ2-5; DNA: TGTGCCAGCAGTTTACCCCCCAGGCCGGGGGCCCAAGAGACCCAGTACTTC; CDR3: CASSLPPRPGAQETQYF
length: 13; D: .; V: TRBV29-1; size: many; J: TRBJ2-7; DNA: TGCAGCGTCCACCCTCAGGGTTCCTACGAGCAGTACTTC; CDR3: CSVHPQGSYEQYF
length: 15; D: TRBD1; V: TRBV5-1; size: many; J: TRBJ2-7; DNA: TGCGCCAGCAGCTTGGCCGGGACAGGGGCCAACGAGCAGTACTTC; CDR3: CASSLAGTGANEQYF